This T cell receptor beta chain derives from a study of blood T cell repertoires in COVID-19 (dated by TCRdb to about 2020). Study-wide context: Collaborator samples came from the United States, Italy and Spain and covered acute and convalescent phases of COVID-19. The material from the prospective study consisted of cDNA or gDNA derived from T cells, B-cell-depleted T cells, or PBMCs. Subjects who had been exposed to COVID-19, were actively infected with it, or had recovered from it provided the deeply sampled blood TCRbeta repertoires that made up the dataset. A freely available public database, intended as a resource for researchers studying the immune response to SARS-CoV-2, is where the repertoires were released. The samples were drawn from two sources: the first 160 participants of the ongoing ImmuneRACE study, and about 1,300 subjects contributed by 6 global collaborators. The sample metadata nearly always contained a de-identified subject ID, COVID-19 status, age in years and sex. Where available, HLA class I and class II types were taken from metadata supplied by the sample provider and were not determined by assay-based typing.

Trimming costs V 1 base and J 10 bases, and their ends lie 14 bases apart. The CDR3 runs 15 amino acids, cysteine and phenylalanine included. The retained sequence is limited to the CDR3, 45 bases, with the frame set at the first base. The germline V gene (reference sequence) supplies CDR1 LNHNV and CDR2 YYDKDF. Participants in the prospective study were enrolled through a virtual design, were aged roughly 18 to 100 years, and lived in about 25 United States geographic areas. To assign participants to cohorts, the prospective study relied on clinical history that participants themselves reported in a screening survey and a study questionnaire. Recovered participants in ImmuneRACE Cohort 3 were defined as having two consecutive negative NP/OP PCR tests, clearance from a healthcare professional, or resolution of symptoms. Each participant in the prospective study had whole blood, serum and a nasopharyngeal or oropharyngeal swab collected by mobile phlebotomists. Participants in the prospective study had the option to provide additional blood draws and questionnaires over a 2-month period. Before DNA extraction, blood samples from the prospective study were shipped at room temperature or frozen.

TCRbeta CDR3 regions were amplified from genomic DNA by means of the immunoSEQ Assay, a bias-controlled multiplex PCR. Regarding the original processing steps: Nucleated cell counts per sample were estimated from amplification of reference gene primers within the assay. To quantify the absolute abundance of each unique TCRbeta CDR3 rearrangement, sequence reads were collapsed and filtered. For each sample, productive Simpson clonality was calculated by taking the square root of Simpson's diversity index across productive rearrangements. Drawn from immuneACCESS, this table holds only the in-frame rearrangements with V and J called that TCRdb kept. Clones are partly lost; checked studies trace under half to an unresolved V gene and leave the rest unexplained. Clone size and the V and J calls come from that table; the DNA yielded D and trimming. This sample is represented by some 390,000 clones; roughly 89% of them were singletons. About 1.7% of the sample is taken by the ten largest.

Overall study results and their limits: The amount of clinical and demographic metadata varied by source and participant and was provided uncurated.

This clone was seen a single time. The clone's antigen remains unknown. Per-base quality was not reported, and no clone a single base away is much larger than it. This receptor was identified in a woman in her twenties or thirties who had recovered from COVID-19. The sequenced material came from PBMCs or T cells enriched from blood (not recorded which). The chain links TRBV15 with TRBJ1-6; the best D guess is TRBD1, with 6 bases matching. The CDR3 loop reads CATSRARQGPSPLHF. In nucleotides, the sequence is TGTGCCACCAGCAGAGCTAGGCAGGGGCCCTCACCCCTCCACTTT.